The next 29 T cell receptor beta chains were all read from a single sample in a study of identical twins. Using its own MiXCR run on the 5' RACE reads, TCRdb lists one record per CDR3 protein. Among 550,000 to 800,000 distinct CDR3 sequences listed, 7% to 7.5% were seen once. These data were likewise used in another study, on yellow fever vaccine responses in identical twins.

The sample comprised PBMCs. These receptors were taken from a woman aged 18-29 years in good health.

At least ten counts were recorded for this clonotype. J is TRBJ2-2 and V is TRBV11-1; D might be TRBD1 (6 bases). The CDR3 length is 18 residues. Germline V CDR1 and CDR2: SGHAT, FQDESV (reference sequence). Trimming cost V 4 bases and J 3 bases, with 21 bases left between them. CDR3 residues: CASSWDPVRGAYTGELFF. In DNA form, the CDR3 reads TGTGCCAGCAGCTGGGATCCAGTCAGGGGCGCTTACACCGGGGAGCTGTTTTTT.

This clonotype was found a few times. The CDR3 sequence is CASSQEWTGTADNEKLFF. The CDR3 DNA reads as TGCGCCAGCAGCCAAGAGTGGACAGGGACGGCCGATAATGAAAAACTGTTTTTT. The rearrangement joins TRBV4-1 to TRBJ1-4, with 8 bases identical to TRBD1. Germline values: CDR1 MGHRA, CDR2 YSYEKL. The J segment lost 4 bases and the V segment lost 0 bases, leaving 10 bases of the junction unmatched. This CDR3 region has 18 residues.

This clonotype was seen ten or more times. The chain combines TRBV28 with TRBJ2-5; the D call may be TRBD1 or TRBD2 (5 bases each). Germline-derived CDR1 and CDR2 are MDHEN and SYDVKM. The CDR3 totals 11 residues. V gave up 9 bases and J gave up 5 bases, with 10 bases separating them. CDR3 region: CASLGTETQYF. In DNA, the CDR3 is TGTGCCAGTTTAGGGACGGAGACCCAGTACTTC.

There are many counts of this clonotype. This chain links TRBV20-1 with TRBJ1-5; 9 nucleotides line up with TRBD1. Germline CDR1 is DFQATT and CDR2 is SNEGSKA (reference sequence). This CDR3 contains 17 residues. The V gene end was trimmed by 0 bases and the J gene end by 6 bases; junction bases not matched to a gene: 12. The chain's CDR3 is CSAREIGQGFSGQPQHF. CDR3 DNA sequence: TGCAGTGCTAGAGAGATAGGACAGGGGTTTTCGGGTCAGCCCCAGCATTTT.

The V and J genes are TRBV4-1 and TRBJ2-1; weak D call: TRBD2 (7 bases). The CDR3 spans 17 residues. Germline loops: CDR1 MGHRA, CDR2 YSYEKL. Trimming removed 0 bases at V and 7 bases at J, with 19 bases between. CDR3 residues: CASSQDGGGSRWNEQFF. CDR3 in DNA: TGCGCCAGCAGCCAAGATGGGGGCGGGAGCCGATGGAATGAGCAGTTCTTC.

This clonotype was seen a few times. J is TRBJ2-7 and V is TRBV12-3 or TRBV12-4; D perhaps matches TRBD1 (5 bases). V was shortened by 7 bases and J by 5 bases, with 15 bases between the two germline ends. This CDR3 has 13 residues. DNA for the CDR3: TGTGCCAGCAAGGCCAGGGCGACGAACGAGCAGTACTTC. This encodes CASKARATNEQYF.

The chain combines TRBV20-1 with TRBJ1-1, with no clear D. This CDR3 comprises 11 residues. V was cut by 0 bases and J by 7 bases, with 6 bases left in between. The germline gives CDR1 DFQATT, CDR2 SNEGSKA (reference sequence). CDR3 loop: CSARDPHEAFF. Written as DNA, the CDR3 is TGCAGTGCTAGAGACCCACATGAAGCTTTCTTT.

This clonotype was observed many times. The chain combines TRBV5-1 with TRBJ2-5; D not certain. The CDR3 spans 14 residues. Germline CDR1 reads SGHRS; CDR2 reads YFSETQ. Trimming took 2 bases from V and 5 from J, leaving 13 bases between them. CDR3 sequence (DNA): TGCGCCAGCAGCTTATCGGAAAGGGTGGAGACCCAGTACTTC. Its protein product is CASSLSERVETQYF. The whole variable domain, remainder taken from reference TRBV5-1 and TRBJ2-5, is KAGVTQTPRYLIKTRGQQVTLSCSPISGHRSVSWYQQTPGQGLQFLFEYFSETQRNKGNFPGRFSGRQFSNSRSEMNVSTLELGDSALYLCASSLSERVETQYFGPGTRLLVL.

The CDR3 DNA is TGCGCCAGCAGCTTGGCCGTTGGACAGGAACTCTATGGCTACACCTTC. Translating gives CASSLAVGQELYGYTF. The genes are TRBV5-1 and TRBJ1-2; TRBD1 aligns across 7 bases. With 0 bases clipped from V and 4 bases from J, the junction kept 9 bases outside the gene matches. The CDR3 loop spans 16 amino acids. Looked up from germline, CDR1 is SGHRS and CDR2 is YFSETQ.

This clonotype was seen ten or more times. CDR3 in DNA: TGTGCCAGCAGCTTAAGGGGGACAGGCCACTCCTACGAGCAGTACGTC. This encodes CASSLRGTGHSYEQYV. V is TRBV7-9 and J is TRBJ2-7; 8 bases fit TRBD1. Germline CDR1 reads SEHNR; CDR2 reads FQNEAQ (reference sequence). The V gene end was trimmed by 2 bases and the J gene end by 0 bases; junction bases not matched to a gene: 6. The CDR3 has 16 amino acids.

This rearrangement joins TRBV5-1 to TRBJ2-7; TRBD1 matches 7 bases. Germline lookup yields CDR1 SGHRS and CDR2 YFSETQ. This CDR3 is built from 15 residues. V trimming: 1 base; J trimming: 0 bases; junction bases outside the gene matches: 4. CDR3 sequence: CASSLWAGGSYEQYF. The CDR3, as DNA: TGCGCCAGCAGCTTGTGGGCAGGGGGCTCCTACGAGCAGTACTTC.

This clonotype has a handful of counts. This rearrangement joins TRBV18 to TRBJ2-1; a weak D match, TRBD1 (6 bases). Germline-derived CDR1 and CDR2 are KGHSH and LQKENI. This CDR3 region has 15 residues. Trimming stripped 3 bases from V and 5 bases from J, with 14 bases between. CDR3 DNA sequence: TGTGCCAGCTCACCGACAGGTATGGGAAACAATGAGCAGTTCTTC. This sequence encodes CASSPTGMGNNEQFF.

This clonotype occurred a few times. This chain connects TRBV3-1 to TRBJ2-3, with unresolved D. CDR1 is LGHDT and CDR2 is YNNKEL in the germline V gene (reference sequence). The CDR3 contains 18 residues. Trimming removed 0 bases at V and 1 base at J, with 17 bases between. The CDR3 DNA sequence: TGTGCCAGCAGCCAAGATTATCCGGTACCTACTCGCACAGATACGCAGTATTTT. It translates to CASSQDYPVPTRTDTQYF.

V is TRBV27 and J is TRBJ2-5, with 10 bases aligning to TRBD2. Per the germline V gene, CDR1 is MNHEY and CDR2 is SMNVEV (reference sequence). V lost 6 bases to trimming and J lost 7 bases; unmatched junction nucleotides: 11. The length of the CDR3 is 15 residues. DNA for the CDR3: TGTGCCAGCAGCCCTAGCGGGAGTGTGGTTCGGACCCAGTACTTC. It is translated as CASSPSGSVVRTQYF.

This clonotype occurred a few times. CDR3 DNA: TGTGCCAGCAGCAGAAATGTAGGGGACACTGAAGCTTTCTTT. It codes for CASSRNVGDTEAFF. This sequence joins TRBV6-1 and TRBJ1-1, with D possibly being TRBD1 (5 bases). The CDR3 runs to 14 residues. V was cut by 6 bases and J by 3 bases, with 14 bases left in between. Germline assignment: CDR1 MNHNS and CDR2 SASEGT.

This clonotype was seen at least ten times. CDR3 loop: CSVPSTSGNTGELFF. The DNA for the CDR3 is TGCAGCGTCCCTTCGACTAGCGGGAACACCGGGGAGCTGTTTTTT. The chain links TRBV29-1 to TRBJ2-2; 9 nucleotides line up with TRBD2. V lost 6 bases, J lost 1 base, and 6 bases stayed unmatched. The germline CDR1 and CDR2 sequences are SQVTM and ANQGSEA. CDR3 length: 15 amino acids.

This clonotype was seen ten or more times. V and J are TRBV12-3 or TRBV12-4 and TRBJ2-5; 9 bases are a match to TRBD2. CDR3 length equals 15 residues. Germline trimming cut 7 bases from V and 5 bases from J; bases unmatched to any gene: 11. DNA of the CDR3: TGTGCCAGCACCCTCGGAGTAGCGGGGGTTGAGACCCAGTACTTC. Translating gives CASTLGVAGVETQYF.

This clonotype appeared a few times. This chain uses TRBV29-1 with TRBJ2-1, with D maybe TRBD2 (5 bases). The V end lost 3 bases, the J end lost 8 bases, and 20 bases lay between the germline ends. The CDR3 length is 15 residues. CDR1 and CDR2 from the germline V gene are SQVTM and ANQGSEA. CDR3 DNA: TGCAGCGTTGACTTGGTCGGCGGGTACTGGGATGAGCAGTTCTTC. Translating it yields CSVDLVGGYWDEQFF.

The chain links TRBV12-3 or TRBV12-4 to TRBJ2-3, with D perhaps matching TRBD2 (7 bases). CDR3 length equals 16 residues. V shed 0 bases and J shed 4 bases, with 14 bases lying between them. The CDR3 region is CASSLAGGLVADTQYF. The CDR3 nucleotides read TGTGCCAGCAGTTTAGCGGGGGGGCTGGTTGCAGATACGCAGTATTTT.

Many counts were recorded for this clonotype. This chain joins TRBV20-1 and TRBJ2-3, with D unclear. The length of the CDR3 is 11 residues. V gave up 4 bases and J gave up 6 bases, with 8 bases separating them. The germline CDR1 and CDR2 sequences are DFQATT and SNEGSKA (reference sequence). The CDR3 reads CSAKSLDTQYF. The CDR3 nucleotides are TGCAGTGCTAAGAGTCTCGATACGCAGTATTTT.

The genes are TRBV9 and TRBJ2-7, with TRBD1 as a possible D gene (5 bases). The CDR3 extends over 15 amino acids. V shed 0 bases and J shed 3 bases, with 13 bases lying between them. CDR1 and CDR2 (germline): SGDLS, YYNGEE. CDR3 sequence reads: CASSVESGHIYEQYF. CDR3 DNA: TGTGCCAGCAGCGTAGAATCCGGACATATCTACGAGCAGTACTTC.

This clonotype was seen a handful of times. V usage is TRBV2 and J usage is TRBJ2-6; D is uncertain. V was pared by 7 bases and J by 7 bases, with 11 bases between. Germline V CDR1 and CDR2: SNHLY, FYNNEI. The CDR3 covers 13 residues. The DNA of the CDR3 is TGTGCCAGCATATCGCTTCGTGCCAACGTCCTGACTTTC. It translates to CASISLRANVLTF.

In this sample, this clonotype turned up a few times. The chain employs TRBV7-2 and TRBJ2-1; TRBD2 matches 7 bases. CDR3 size: 16 residues. J gave up 1 base and V 2 bases, and 5 bases lay outside the gene matches. Germline loops: CDR1 SGHTA, CDR2 FQGNSA. The DNA of the CDR3 is TGTGCCAGCAGCTTACGTTCACTAGCGTCCTACAATGAGCAGTTCTTC. It yields the protein CASSLRSLASYNEQFF.

This clonotype occurred a few times. The V call is TRBV6-1, the J call TRBJ2-4, with 8 positions matching TRBD1. Germline V gene sequence: CDR1 MNHNS, CDR2 SASEGT. Trimming took 7 bases from V and 3 from J; bases not matched to a gene: 2. There are 13 residues in the CDR3. CDR3 DNA: TGTGCCAGCATAGGACAGGGCAAAAACATTCAGTACTTC. This gives the protein CASIGQGKNIQYF.

A few counts support this clonotype. V usage is TRBV29-1 and J usage is TRBJ2-7; the D gene is possibly TRBD2 (5 bases). This CDR3 comprises 16 residues. CDR1 is SQVTM and CDR2 is ANQGSEA in the germline V gene. Trimming took 3 bases from V and 2 from J, leaving 20 bases between them. The CDR3, as DNA: TGCAGCGTTGAGGTGGTAGCGTCAGATTCCCCCTACGAGCAGTACTTC. This translates into CSVEVVASDSPYEQYF.

The chain carries TRBV11-2 and TRBJ1-2; D call uncertain. Germline V gene lookup returns CDR1 SGHAT and CDR2 FQNNGV. With 5 bases removed from V and 3 bases from J, the gap between germline ends came to 10 bases. The CDR3 length is 13 residues. CDR3 sequence (DNA): TGTGCCAGCAGCCCACCCCCCTACTATGGCTACACCTTC. Translating it yields CASSPPPYYGYTF. Supplemented by reference TRBV11-2 and TRBJ1-2, the full variable domain reads EAGVAQSPRYKIIEKRQSVAFWCNPISGHATLYWYQQILGQGPKLLIQFQNNGVVDDSQLPKDRFSAERLKGVDSTLKIQPAKLEDSAVYLCASSPPPYYGYTFGSGTRLTVV.

This clonotype came up a few times. V usage is TRBV28 and J usage is TRBJ2-1, with 7 bases lining up with TRBD2. The CDR3 has 11 residues. The germline V gene encodes CDR1 MDHEN and CDR2 SYDVKM. V shed 3 bases, J shed 14 bases, and the junction held 4 bases outside the gene matches. CDR3 region: CASSLVGLEFF. The CDR3 coding sequence is TGTGCCAGCAGTTTGGTTGGACTAGAGTTCTTC.

This clonotype was seen only a few times. The chain links TRBV20-1 to TRBJ2-3; 8 bases align to TRBD2. With 3 bases clipped from V and 6 bases from J, the junction kept 5 bases outside the gene matches. The CDR3 runs 13 residues. Germline V gene lookup returns CDR1 DFQATT and CDR2 SNEGSKA (reference sequence). This chain's CDR3 is CSASGGALDTQYF. The CDR3 region has the DNA TGCAGTGCTAGCGGGGGGGCACTGGATACGCAGTATTTT.

This clonotype has just a few counts. The rearrangement uses TRBV12-3 or TRBV12-4 and TRBJ2-1; D possibly corresponds to TRBD2 (5 bases). V gave up 3 bases and J gave up 2 bases, with 20 bases separating them. The CDR3 contains 18 residues. The CDR3 region is CASSFSPDSGYTYNEQFF. The CDR3, as DNA: TGTGCCAGCAGTTTTTCCCCGGATTCGGGGTACACCTACAATGAGCAGTTCTTC.